Listed below are T cell receptor beta chains from one sample, sequenced in a study of response to subunit inactivated influenza vaccine. TCRdb independently ran MiXCR on the RT-PCR reads; one entry per CDR3 protein. The table shows hundreds of thousands of distinct CDR3 sequences, with approximately 17% occurring only once. This specimen was PBMCs from blood, taken 5 days after vaccination. The receptor set was obtained from a man over 45 who received an inactivated influenza vaccine. CDR3s include the opening cysteine and the closing phenylalanine or tryptophan. The D gene is left open where the match is weak. For some rows the clone size is stated as once, few or many, or as a class when expanded; others skip it.

clone_size d_call j_call v_call cdr3_aa cdr3_nt
. . TRBJ2-7 TRBV3-1 CASSQEGLGRQSSYEQYF TGTGCCAGCAGCCAAGAGGGTCTGGGACGGCAGTCCTCCTACGAGCAGTACTTC
few . TRBJ2-7 TRBV20-1 CSAAGGPYEQYF TGCAGTGCTGCCGGGGGACCCTACGAGCAGTACTTC
few TRBD1 TRBJ2-7 TRBV5-1 CASSWATSGTGSEQYF TGCGCCAGCAGCTGGGCCACCTCCGGGACAGGGAGCGAGCAGTACTTC
. . TRBJ1-4 TRBV7-8 CASSTRCGDNEKLFF TGTGCCAGCAGCACAAGGTGCGGGGATAATGAAAAACTGTTTTTT
. TRBD2 TRBJ2-1 TRBV5-1 CASSLGASGLYNEQFF TGCGCCAGCAGCTTGGGGGCTAGCGGGCTGTACAATGAGCAGTTCTTC
few . TRBJ1-4 TRBV20-1 CSARPPGLKGEKLFF TGCAGTGCTAGACCTCCGGGATTAAAGGGTGAAAAACTGTTTTTT
many TRBD1 TRBJ2-5 TRBV7-6 CASSAYRDREETQYF TGTGCCAGCAGCGCGTACCGGGACAGGGAAGAGACCCAGTACTTC
. . TRBJ2-4 TRBV6-5 CASSYSDGGLNIQYF TGTGCCAGCAGTTACTCGGATGGAGGGCTGAACATTCAGTACTTC
. . TRBJ2-1 TRBV5-5 CASSTISPGPFNEQFF TGTGCCAGCAGCACGATCAGTCCAGGGCCCTTCAATGAGCAGTTCTTC
few . TRBJ2-5 TRBV20-1 CSARAQLRLAGTQYF TGCAGTGCTAGAGCTCAACTGCGCCTCGCGGGGACCCAGTACTTC
. TRBD1 TRBJ2-7 TRBV20-1 CSVPNRGNFYEQYF TGCAGTGTTCCAAACAGGGGCAATTTCTACGAGCAGTACTTC
. TRBD1 TRBJ2-2 TRBV6-1 CASRRTGGRGTGELFF TGTGCCAGCAGGCGGACAGGGGGCAGAGGAACCGGGGAGCTGTTTTTT
many . TRBJ1-6 TRBV7-9 CASSLADNSPLHF TGTGCCAGCAGCTTGGCGGATAATTCACCCCTCCACTTT
. TRBD1 TRBJ1-2 TRBV5-1 CASSDPGQGDYGYTF TGCGCCAGCAGCGATCCAGGACAGGGGGATTACGGCTACACCTTC
. TRBD2 TRBJ2-1 TRBV11-1 CASSSPAGLAGGYNEQFF TGTGCCAGCAGCTCCCCGGCTGGGCTAGCGGGGGGGTACAATGAGCAGTTCTTC
. . TRBJ2-7 TRBV29-1 CSAAGGGAFYEQYF TGCAGCGCCGCTGGAGGGGGGGCTTTCTACGAGCAGTACTTC
. TRBD2 TRBJ2-1 TRBV5-1 CASSLHGTSITNEQFF TGCGCCAGCAGCTTACACGGGACTAGCATTACCAATGAGCAGTTCTTC
few TRBD1 TRBJ1-1 TRBV29-1 CSVQQGANTEAFF TGCAGCGTCCAACAGGGGGCCAACACTGAAGCTTTCTTT
few . TRBJ2-3 TRBV12-3/TRBV12-4 CASSPLHSDTQYF TGTGCCAGCAGTCCCCTCCATTCAGATACGCAGTATTTT
few . TRBJ1-3 TRBV20-1 CSASAGPSSGNTIYF TGCAGTGCTAGTGCCGGGCCCAGCTCTGGAAACACCATATATTTT
many . TRBJ2-1 TRBV20-1 CSAKVVQLYNEQFF TGCAGTGCGAAGGTGGTGCAACTGTACAATGAGCAGTTCTTC
many . TRBJ2-3 TRBV5-1 CASSLEHWTEGTDTQYF TGCGCCAGCAGCTTGGAGCATTGGACAGAGGGCACAGATACGCAGTATTTT
. . TRBJ2-2 TRBV6-5 CASSYQQGELFF TGTGCCAGCAGTTACCAACAGGGGGAGCTGTTTTTT
. . TRBJ2-3 TRBV5-1 CASSLEGGNTDTQYF TGCGCCAGCAGCTTGGAGGGGGGAAACACAGATACGCAGTATTTT
few . TRBJ2-7 TRBV28 CASSLGVTDSYEQYF TGTGCCAGCAGTTTAGGGGTCACAGACTCCTACGAGCAGTACTTC
few TRBD2 TRBJ2-5 TRBV20-1 CSTPGTSSETQYF TGCAGTACCCCTGGGACTAGCTCGGAGACCCAGTACTTC
few TRBD1 TRBJ2-7 TRBV3-1 CASSQRDRGNYEQYF TGTGCCAGCAGCCAGAGGGACAGGGGCAACTACGAGCAGTACTTC
few . TRBJ2-3 TRBV5-1 CASSSRLVTDTQYF TGCGCCAGCAGCTCGAGACTAGTAACAGATACGCAGTATTTT
few . TRBJ2-3 TRBV29-1 CSARDFTSTDTQYF TGCAGCGCCCGGGACTTTACTAGCACAGATACGCAGTATTTT
few . TRBJ2-7 TRBV9 CASSVVPGDPYEQYF TGTGCCAGCAGCGTGGTCCCAGGGGACCCCTACGAGCAGTACTTC
. TRBD2 TRBJ2-1 TRBV7-8 CASSSGTSGTPGEQFF TGTGCCAGCAGCTCTGGGACTAGCGGGACGCCGGGTGAGCAGTTCTTC
many . TRBJ2-2 TRBV7-8 CASSQFGALNTGELFF TGTGCCAGCAGCCAATTCGGGGCCCTAAACACCGGGGAGCTGTTTTTT
. . TRBJ1-4 TRBV27 CASSPRGSTNEKLFF TGTGCCAGCAGTCCCCGAGGTTCAACTAATGAAAAACTGTTTTTT
many . TRBJ1-6 TRBV12-3/TRBV12-4 CASMSAVGAGRNSPLHF TGTGCCAGCATGTCCGCGGTAGGGGCAGGTCGGAATTCACCCCTCCACTTT
. . TRBJ2-3 TRBV4-1 CASSQVKGRTDTQYF TGCGCCAGCAGCCAAGTAAAGGGTAGGACAGATACGCAGTATTTT
. TRBD1 TRBJ2-3 TRBV27 CASSFADRGPDTQYF TGTGCCAGCAGCTTCGCCGACAGGGGGCCAGATACGCAGTATTTT
. . TRBJ1-1 TRBV6-2/TRBV6-3 CASSESHPSLNTEAFF TGTGCCAGCAGTGAGAGCCATCCATCCCTGAACACTGAAGCTTTCTTT
many . TRBJ1-1 TRBV20-1 CSAPRQGMNTEAFF TGCAGTGCCCCGCGGCAGGGGATGAACACTGAAGCTTTCTTT
. . TRBJ2-1 TRBV3-1 CASSQTLDPEQFF TGTGCCAGCAGCCAGACACTAGATCCTGAGCAGTTCTTC
few . TRBJ1-5 TRBV12-3/TRBV12-4 CASSARGFGNQPQHF TGTGCCAGCAGTGCCAGGGGATTCGGCAATCAGCCCCAGCATTTT
few . TRBJ2-7 TRBV12-3/TRBV12-4 CASSLGPGIHEQYF TGTGCCAGCAGTTTAGGCCCAGGGATCCACGAGCAGTACTTC
. . TRBJ2-5 TRBV12-3/TRBV12-4 CASSFGGAPSHETQYF TGTGCCAGCAGTTTCGGGGGCGCTCCCTCCCATGAGACCCAGTACTTC
. . TRBJ2-3 TRBV9 CASSVNARTDTQYF TGTGCCAGCAGCGTGAACGCCCGCACAGATACGCAGTATTTT
few . TRBJ1-5 TRBV7-2 CASSPSLGVGNQPQHF TGTGCCAGCAGCCCCTCGTTGGGCGTTGGCAATCAGCCCCAGCATTTT
few . TRBJ2-7 TRBV5-1 CASSSRDSEREQYF TGCGCCAGCAGCTCCCGGGACTCCGAGCGGGAGCAGTACTTC
. . TRBJ1-2 TRBV6-1 CAMSERYYGYTF TGTGCCATGTCCGAAAGGTACTATGGCTACACCTTC
few . TRBJ2-1 TRBV27 CASSDSMYNEQFF TGTGCCAGCTCTGATAGTATGTACAATGAGCAGTTCTTC
. . TRBJ2-1 TRBV7-2 CASSLALATGLYEQFF TGTGCCAGCAGCTTAGCGTTAGCGACAGGTTTGTATGAGCAGTTCTTC
. TRBD2 TRBJ2-3 TRBV15 CATSRLLAGAGDTQYF TGTGCCACCAGCAGACTGCTAGCGGGAGCGGGAGATACGCAGTATTTT
. . TRBJ2-2 TRBV7-3 CASSLVPQGIGELFF TGTGCCAGCAGCTTAGTCCCTCAGGGAATCGGGGAGCTGTTTTTT
few . TRBJ1-1 TRBV12-3/TRBV12-4 CASSPFPTQGTEAFF TGTGCCAGCAGTCCCTTCCCAACGCAGGGGACTGAAGCTTTCTTT
. TRBD2 TRBJ2-1 TRBV19 CASRIQRGPRLFF TGTGCCAGTAGAATCCAGCGGGGACCTCGACTGTTCTTC
few TRBD2 TRBJ2-1 TRBV6-1 CASSERASGVRREQFF TGTGCCAGCAGTGAACGGGCTAGCGGGGTCAGGCGGGAGCAGTTCTTC
few . TRBJ2-1 TRBV20-1 CSAISQLGTRYEQFF TGCAGTGCCATAAGCCAGTTGGGGACTCGCTATGAGCAGTTCTTC
few . TRBJ2-2 TRBV7-7 CASSPEVNTGELFF TGTGCTAGCAGCCCAGAGGTCAACACCGGGGAGCTGTTTTTT
. . TRBJ2-7 TRBV5-6 CASSSVNSYEQYF TGTGCCAGCAGCTCGGTGAACTCCTACGAGCAGTACTTC
many TRBD2 TRBJ2-3 TRBV20-1 CSARDWSGGASDTQYF TGCAGTGCTAGAGATTGGAGCGGGGGGGCCTCAGATACGCAGTATTTT
few TRBD1 TRBJ2-7 TRBV20-1 CSANQDRPYEQYF TGCAGTGCCAATCAGGACAGGCCTTACGAGCAGTACTTC